A selection of T cell receptor beta chains follows, all from one sample in a study of T cell responses to AZD1222 COVID-19 vaccine. Profiling relied on immunoSEQ multiplex PCR, and the TCRdb table lists in-frame clones only, not all of them. The sample holds about 34,000 clones, around 78% seen once. The sample was peripheral blood, taken 28 days after the second AZD1222 dose. These receptors came from an adult who received the AZD1222 COVID-19 vaccine. CDR3s include the opening cysteine and the closing phenylalanine or tryptophan. D genes are given only for firm matches. Only part of the rows carry a size: once, few, many, or a class if the clone is expanded.

11	NA	NA	TRBJ2-4	TRBV20-1	TGCAGTGCGAGGGGGATGGAGACTCAGTACTTC	CSARGMETQYF
16	NA	TRBD2	TRBJ2-3	TRBV24-1	TGTGCCACCAGTGATTTTGGGGCTAGCGGGACAGATACGCAGTATTTT	CATSDFGASGTDTQYF
15	NA	NA	TRBJ1-1	TRBV5-1	TGCGCCAGCAGCAGAAAGGGAGCTGAGGACACTGAAGCTTTCTTT	CASSRKGAEDTEAFF
15	NA	NA	TRBJ2-2	TRBV6-4	TGTGCCAGCAGTATAGGGCAGTCGAACACCGGGGAGCTGTTTTTT	CASSIGQSNTGELFF
15	NA	NA	TRBJ2-3	TRBV6-2/TRBV6-3	TGTGCCAGCAGCCCCCCGAAGGATTGGACAGATACGCAGTATTTT	CASSPPKDWTDTQYF
16	NA	TRBD2	TRBJ2-5	TRBV7-8	TGTGCCAGCAGCCCGGAGGGACTAGCGGGACAAGAGACCCAGTACTTC	CASSPEGLAGQETQYF
15	NA	NA	TRBJ2-3	TRBV24-1	TGTGCCACCAGTACGAACCGAGAGGTGCAAGATACGCAGTATTTT	CATSTNREVQDTQYF
14	NA	NA	TRBJ1-4	TRBV7-9	TGTGCCAGCAGCTTACGGGCAACTAATGAAAAACTGTTTTTT	CASSLRATNEKLFF
12	NA	NA	TRBJ2-5	TRBV11-2	TGTGCCAGCAGCTCCCTTAAAGAGACCCAGTACTTC	CASSSLKETQYF
14	NA	NA	TRBJ1-1	TRBV6-5	TGTGCCAGCAGCCGACAGACTTTCGGCACTGAAGCTTTCTTT	CASSRQTFGTEAFF
15	few	TRBD1	TRBJ2-5	TRBV5-1	TGCGCCAGCAGCCCGCCAGGGGGAGTGGGAGAGACCCAGTACTTC	CASSPPGGVGETQYF
14	NA	NA	TRBJ2-2	TRBV7-9	TGTGCCAGCAGCTTAGGATCCAGTACCGGGGAGCTGTTTTTT	CASSLGSSTGELFF
13	few	NA	TRBJ2-1	TRBV7-2	TGTGCCAGCCCGAGCAGGGTGGGCAATGAGCAGTTCTTC	CASPSRVGNEQFF
16	once	NA	TRBJ2-2	TRBV6-5	TGTGCCAGCAGTTCCCAGGCGCCCCCGAACACCGGGGAGCTGTTTTTT	CASSSQAPPNTGELFF
14	NA	NA	TRBJ1-5	TRBV19	TGTGCCAGTAGTAGGCAGATTAGCAATCAGCCCCAGCATTTT	CASSRQISNQPQHF
14	NA	NA	TRBJ1-4	TRBV4-2	TGTGCCAGCAGCCAAGGTCTTCTGTTTGAAAAACTGTTTTTT	CASSQGLLFEKLFF
16	NA	NA	TRBJ1-3	TRBV7-6	TGTGCCACGCACAGGAGCATCGGGGGAGTGGGAAACACCATATATTTT	CATHRSIGGVGNTIYF
15	NA	NA	TRBJ1-6	TRBV10-3	TGTGCCATCAGTGAGTCGATCGGTGGACGGTCACCCCTCCACTTT	CAISESIGGRSPLHF
17	NA	NA	TRBJ1-6	TRBV9	TGTGCCAGCAGCGTAGAAATGACGAAGCGGGGAGGTTCACCCCTCCACTTT	CASSVEMTKRGGSPLHF
12	NA	NA	TRBJ1-1	TRBV24-1	TGTGCCACCAGAGGCAGGTACACTGAAGCTTTCTTT	CATRGRYTEAFF
16	NA	TRBD2	TRBJ2-5	TRBV2	TGTGCCAGCAGGCCCCGATTGGGAGCGGGACTGGAGACCCAGTACTTC	CASRPRLGAGLETQYF
15	once	NA	TRBJ1-2	TRBV18	TGTGCCAGCTCACCACTTGGGCAGGGCGACGGGGGCTACACCTTC	CASSPLGQGDGGYTF
15	NA	TRBD2	TRBJ2-1	TRBV5-1	TGCGCCAGCAGCTTACAGCCTAGCGGGGAGAATGAGCAGTTCTTC	CASSLQPSGENEQFF
15	NA	TRBD2	TRBJ2-1	TRBV6-4	TGTGCCAGCAGAGGGAGACTAGCGGGAGGAAATGAGCAGTTCTTC	CASRGRLAGGNEQFF
16	once	NA	TRBJ2-3	TRBV18	TGTGCCAGCTCACCACCGAGGTACGGCGTGGCAGATACGCAGTATTTT	CASSPPRYGVADTQYF
12	NA	NA	TRBJ1-2	TRBV11-3	TGTGCCAGCAGCAATCAGTTATATGGCTACACCTTC	CASSNQLYGYTF
15	few	NA	TRBJ1-6	TRBV27	TGTGCCAGCAGTCCGGAGACACAGGGAAATTCACCCCTCCACTTT	CASSPETQGNSPLHF
15	few	NA	TRBJ2-6	TRBV7-9	TGTGCCAGCAGCCTCCCCTTTGCTGGGGCCAACGTCCTGACTTTC	CASSLPFAGANVLTF
14	medium-sized	NA	TRBJ2-5	TRBV4-2	TGTGCCAGCAGCCAAGGCAGGGTGGGCGAGACCCAGTACTTC	CASSQGRVGETQYF
14	NA	NA	TRBJ1-2	TRBV19	TGTGCCAGTAGTGGAGTCTTACCCGACTATGGCTACACCTTC	CASSGVLPDYGYTF
15	NA	NA	TRBJ1-2	TRBV23-1	TGCGCCAGCAGTCAATCCTACAGGGCGATCTTTGGCTACACCTTC	CASSQSYRAIFGYTF
14	NA	TRBD2	TRBJ2-5	TRBV3-1/TRBV3-2	TGTGCCAGCAGCCCCCGACTAGCCGGAGAGACCCAGTACTTC	CASSPRLAGETQYF
16	few	NA	TRBJ1-3	TRBV19	TGTGCCAGTAGTATAAGTCAGCCGAGCTCTGGAAACACCATATATTTT	CASSISQPSSGNTIYF
15	NA	TRBD1	TRBJ1-5	TRBV6-5	TGTGCCAGCAGTTACTCAGGGACAGGGGATCAGCCCCAGCATTTT	CASSYSGTGDQPQHF
14	few	NA	TRBJ2-3	TRBV7-8	TGTGCCAGCAGCTTATCGGCCGCAACAGATACGCAGTATTTT	CASSLSAATDTQYF
18	NA	TRBD2	TRBJ2-3	TRBV5-1	TGCGCCAGCAGCCGGGGGGGAAGGTGGATTAGTAGCACAGATACGCAGTATTTT	CASSRGGRWISSTDTQYF
15	NA	TRBD1	TRBJ1-1	TRBV4-1	TGCGCCAGCAGCCACCCCGGGACAGGGGGCACTGAAGCTTTCTTT	CASSHPGTGGTEAFF
14	NA	TRBD2	TRBJ2-7	TRBV18	TGTGCCAGCTCAGGGACTAGCGGGGGGAACGAGCAGTACTTC	CASSGTSGGNEQYF
14	NA	TRBD1	TRBJ1-4	TRBV2	TGTGCCAGCAGTGTACAGGGGATAAATGAAAAACTGTTTTTT	CASSVQGINEKLFF
12	NA	NA	TRBJ2-7	TRBV6-2/TRBV6-3	TGTGCCAGCAGCGACACCTCTTACGAGCAGTACTTC	CASSDTSYEQYF
13	NA	NA	TRBJ2-7	TRBV6-1	TGTGCCAGCAGTGAAAGTCACGATTACGAGCAGTACTTC	CASSESHDYEQYF